This T cell receptor beta chain appears in the sequencing data of a study of regulatory T cells in long-lasting Graves disease. Whole-study context: The term persistent Graves' disease signified upward of 5 years on antithyroid drugs with positive TSH receptor antibodies.

General study points: New patients shared roughly 980 public clonotypes, fewer than the 2,500 to 3,000 shared by persistent patients. Possibly, too few samples lowered accuracy.

Time point here: persistent/refractory GD, antithyroid drugs over 5 years with positive TRAb. PBMC RNA was the source of the TCR library. This clonotype was picked up a small number of times. Antigen specificity is unknown. The CDR3 is 13 residues long. V dropped 7 bases and J dropped 7 bases, with 14 bases sitting between them. The germline gives CDR1 MDHEN, CDR2 SYDVKM. iRepertoire HTBI primers and Arm-PCR of CDR3 regions built TCR beta libraries. In the study's own analysis: The samples yielded about 60 TRBV and approximately 15 TRBJ segments. A single record per CDR3 protein comes from TCRdb applying MiXCR to the multiplex PCR reads. TCRdb's processing, not the authors', yielded these V and J calls. The table includes some 280,000 distinct CDR3 sequences, roughly a fifth detected once.

V usage is TRBV28 and J usage is TRBJ1-5; D may be TRBD1 (5 bases). The source was peripheral blood mononuclear cells (PBMCs), collected when the disease was refractory, from a patient treated with antithyroid drugs. This sequence was found in a female donor with Graves disease. The CDR3 DNA reads TGTGCCAGCATGGGGGAGGTGAGGCAGCCCCAGCATTTT. Translated: CASMGEVRQPQHF.